This is a list of T cell receptor beta chains from one sample in a study of shared clonotypes between healthy human individuals. Assay used: immunoSEQ multiplex PCR; TCRdb lists only in-frame clones, some missing. The table lists 2 million to 2.5 million clones, approximately 95% of them singletons. Source material: naive CD4+ T cells sorted from blood. These receptors all stem from a man aged 18 to 30 in good health. Both conserved end residues are part of each CDR3. Fields, in order: J gene, clone size, D gene, V gene, CDR3 protein, CDR3 DNA. A D gene is named only where the DNA matches it firmly. Not all rows give a size; the values are once, few, many and, for expanded clones, a class.

j_gene: TRBJ1-1; abundance: -; d_gene: TRBD1; v_gene: TRBV10-3; CDR3aa: CAISRTGGTEAFF; CDR3nt: TGTGCCATCAGTAGGACAGGAGGCACTGAAGCTTTCTTT
j_gene: TRBJ2-7; abundance: -; d_gene: TRBD1; v_gene: TRBV28; CDR3aa: CASSFLRPGQGAYEQYF; CDR3nt: TGTGCCAGCAGTTTCTTGAGACCGGGACAGGGAGCCTACGAGCAGTACTTC
j_gene: TRBJ2-7; abundance: -; d_gene: TRBD2; v_gene: TRBV28; CDR3aa: CASSSGLLGSGYPYEQYF; CDR3nt: TGTGCCAGCAGTTCGGGCCTCCTCGGTAGCGGGTACCCATACGAGCAGTACTTC
j_gene: TRBJ2-7; abundance: -; d_gene: -; v_gene: TRBV18; CDR3aa: CASSPTGFFDEQYF; CDR3nt: TGTGCCAGCTCACCAACCGGGTTTTTCGACGAGCAGTACTTC
j_gene: TRBJ2-5; abundance: -; d_gene: TRBD2; v_gene: TRBV6-6; CDR3aa: CASSYSALAGYETQYF; CDR3nt: TGTGCCAGCAGTTACTCGGCTCTAGCGGGATACGAGACCCAGTACTTC
j_gene: TRBJ2-1; abundance: -; d_gene: -; v_gene: TRBV10-3; CDR3aa: CAISESAGQRSEQFF; CDR3nt: TGTGCCATCAGTGAGTCTGCGGGACAAAGGTCGGAGCAGTTCTTC
j_gene: TRBJ1-2; abundance: -; d_gene: TRBD1; v_gene: TRBV18; CDR3aa: CASSPMRPGQGALSYGYTF; CDR3nt: TGTGCCAGCTCACCGATGAGACCGGGACAGGGGGCTCTTAGCTATGGCTACACCTTC
j_gene: TRBJ2-3; abundance: once; d_gene: TRBD2; v_gene: TRBV5-6; CDR3aa: CASSWKTSGPTDTQYF; CDR3nt: TGTGCCAGCAGCTGGAAGACTAGCGGACCCACAGATACGCAGTATTTT
j_gene: TRBJ1-2; abundance: -; d_gene: -; v_gene: TRBV6-1; CDR3aa: CASSERQDRTNYGYTF; CDR3nt: TGTGCCAGCAGTGAACGACAGGACCGAACTAACTATGGCTACACCTTC
j_gene: TRBJ1-1; abundance: -; d_gene: -; v_gene: TRBV6-1; CDR3aa: CASSEEAGGWTEAFF; CDR3nt: TGTGCCAGCAGTGAAGAAGCGGGGGGATGGACTGAAGCTTTCTTT
j_gene: TRBJ1-5; abundance: -; d_gene: TRBD1; v_gene: TRBV30; CDR3aa: CAWSVVTGDNQPQHF; CDR3nt: TGTGCCTGGAGTGTAGTGACAGGGGACAATCAGCCCCAGCATTTT
j_gene: TRBJ2-1; abundance: -; d_gene: TRBD2; v_gene: TRBV30; CDR3aa: CAWSGISGSKFF; CDR3nt: TGTGCCTGGAGTGGGATTAGCGGGTCCAAGTTCTTC
j_gene: TRBJ1-6; abundance: few; d_gene: -; v_gene: TRBV7-2; CDR3aa: CASSPRGIDGLHF; CDR3nt: TGTGCCAGCAGCCCCCGGGGGATCGACGGCCTCCACTTT
j_gene: TRBJ1-1; abundance: -; d_gene: -; v_gene: TRBV4-3; CDR3aa: CASSQDSEGSLEAFF; CDR3nt: TGCGCCAGCAGCCAAGATAGTGAGGGATCCCTTGAAGCTTTCTTT
j_gene: TRBJ1-3; abundance: once; d_gene: TRBD1; v_gene: TRBV7-9; CDR3aa: CASSSRGSSGNTIYF; CDR3nt: TGTGCCAGCAGCTCCAGGGGGAGCTCTGGAAACACCATATATTTT
j_gene: TRBJ1-2; abundance: -; d_gene: -; v_gene: TRBV7-2; CDR3aa: CASSLPHGSGKRANYGYTF; CDR3nt: TGTGCCAGCAGCCTCCCACACGGTTCAGGGAAGAGAGCTAACTATGGCTACACCTTC
j_gene: TRBJ1-5; abundance: -; d_gene: -; v_gene: TRBV5-8; CDR3aa: CASTTGSQPQHF; CDR3nt: TGTGCCAGCACCACCGGTTCGCAGCCCCAGCATTTT
j_gene: TRBJ1-4; abundance: -; d_gene: TRBD1; v_gene: TRBV28; CDR3aa: CASSTTGGSNEKLFF; CDR3nt: TGTGCCAGCAGCACTACAGGGGGGTCTAATGAAAAACTGTTTTTT
j_gene: TRBJ1-4; abundance: -; d_gene: TRBD1; v_gene: TRBV19; CDR3aa: CASSRLTGEWDEKLFF; CDR3nt: TGTGCCAGTAGCAGGCTGACAGGGGAATGGGATGAAAAACTGTTTTTT
j_gene: TRBJ1-2; abundance: -; d_gene: TRBD1; v_gene: TRBV2; CDR3aa: CASSDPGQGASGYTF; CDR3nt: TGTGCCAGCAGTGATCCGGGTCAGGGGGCGAGTGGCTACACCTTC
j_gene: TRBJ2-5; abundance: -; d_gene: -; v_gene: TRBV28; CDR3aa: CASRPLYEYGQETQYF; CDR3nt: TGTGCCAGCAGGCCACTATATGAATACGGCCAAGAGACCCAGTACTTC
j_gene: TRBJ2-1; abundance: -; d_gene: TRBD2; v_gene: TRBV4-3; CDR3aa: CASSHFYLAGGGNEQFF; CDR3nt: TGCGCCAGCAGCCATTTTTATCTAGCGGGAGGTGGCAATGAGCAGTTCTTC
j_gene: TRBJ1-1; abundance: -; d_gene: -; v_gene: TRBV2; CDR3aa: CASSPPPGPTPPKTEAFF; CDR3nt: TGTGCCAGCAGTCCCCCTCCGGGACCCACTCCTCCGAAGACTGAAGCTTTCTTT
j_gene: TRBJ2-7; abundance: -; d_gene: TRBD2; v_gene: TRBV6-4; CDR3aa: CASSDGWTRCYEQYF; CDR3nt: TGTGCCAGCAGTGACGGGTGGACTAGGTGCTACGAGCAGTACTTC
j_gene: TRBJ1-4; abundance: -; d_gene: -; v_gene: TRBV6-1; CDR3aa: CASSDRGGTNEKLFF; CDR3nt: TGTGCCAGCAGTGACAGGGGAGGAACTAATGAAAAACTGTTTTTT
j_gene: TRBJ2-1; abundance: -; d_gene: -; v_gene: TRBV18; CDR3aa: CASSPQQPVSSYNEQFF; CDR3nt: TGTGCCAGCTCACCACAACAGCCCGTTAGCTCCTACAATGAGCAGTTCTTC
j_gene: TRBJ2-6; abundance: -; d_gene: -; v_gene: TRBV4-3; CDR3aa: CASSQVRIRSSLSSGANVLTF; CDR3nt: TGCGCCAGCAGCCAAGTCCGGATCAGGTCCTCTCTCTCCTCTGGGGCCAACGTCCTGACTTTC
j_gene: TRBJ1-2; abundance: -; d_gene: TRBD1; v_gene: TRBV27; CDR3aa: CASSLWGQGAGGYTF; CDR3nt: TGTGCCAGCAGTTTATGGGGACAGGGGGCGGGTGGCTACACCTTC
j_gene: TRBJ1-5; abundance: once; d_gene: -; v_gene: TRBV15; CDR3aa: CATSRGAAVNNQPQHF; CDR3nt: TGTGCCACCAGCAGAGGGGCCGCCGTCAACAATCAGCCCCAGCATTTT
j_gene: TRBJ2-1; abundance: -; d_gene: -; v_gene: TRBV11-3; CDR3aa: CASSPRSQPGQTYNEQFF; CDR3nt: TGTGCCAGCAGCCCTCGTTCTCAACCGGGTCAAACCTACAATGAGCAGTTCTTC
j_gene: TRBJ2-1; abundance: once; d_gene: TRBD1; v_gene: TRBV29-1; CDR3aa: CSGTGLGSYNEQFF; CDR3nt: TGCAGCGGGACAGGGTTGGGCTCCTACAATGAGCAGTTCTTC
j_gene: TRBJ2-7; abundance: once; d_gene: -; v_gene: TRBV19; CDR3aa: CASSIETNYEQYF; CDR3nt: TGTGCCAGTAGTATCGAGACTAACTACGAGCAGTACTTC
j_gene: TRBJ2-7; abundance: -; d_gene: -; v_gene: TRBV19; CDR3aa: CASSPEGSYEQYF; CDR3nt: TGTGCCAGTAGCCCAGAAGGATCCTACGAGCAGTACTTC
j_gene: TRBJ2-3; abundance: -; d_gene: -; v_gene: TRBV30; CDR3aa: CAWSIEDKETQYF; CDR3nt: TGTGCCTGGAGTATCGAGGACAAGGAAACGCAGTATTTT
j_gene: TRBJ2-2; abundance: -; d_gene: -; v_gene: TRBV6-6; CDR3aa: CASRPPRNTGELFF; CDR3nt: TGTGCCAGCAGACCCCCAAGGAACACCGGGGAGCTGTTTTTT
j_gene: TRBJ2-7; abundance: -; d_gene: TRBD1; v_gene: TRBV7-9; CDR3aa: CASSLGDRAVEDEQYF; CDR3nt: TGTGCCAGCAGCTTAGGGGACAGGGCGGTGGAGGACGAGCAGTACTTC
j_gene: TRBJ1-1; abundance: -; d_gene: -; v_gene: TRBV25-1; CDR3aa: CASIPNRSVTGFGTEAFF; CDR3nt: TGTGCCAGCATACCGAATCGTTCCGTCACAGGGTTTGGCACTGAAGCTTTCTTT
j_gene: TRBJ2-5; abundance: -; d_gene: -; v_gene: TRBV7-2; CDR3aa: CASSSRTFQETQYF; CDR3nt: TGTGCCAGCAGCTCGAGGACTTTCCAAGAGACCCAGTACTTC
j_gene: TRBJ2-7; abundance: -; d_gene: -; v_gene: TRBV2; CDR3aa: CASSVAATYEQYF; CDR3nt: TGTGCCAGCAGTGTCGCGGCAACCTACGAGCAGTACTTC